This TCR beta chain was found in a study of memory CD8 T cells in hepatitis C reinfection. Data came from immunoSEQ multiplex PCR; TCRdb stores just in-frame clones and leaves some out. This sample carries more than 45,000 clones, nearly 90% of them seen once, and the ten largest clones take 1%. The CDR3 consists of 14 residues. The ends were cut back, 7 bases at V and 0 bases at J, with 12 bases in the middle. Germline assignment: CDR1 LNHDA and CDR2 SQIVND (reference sequence). Sample time point: pre-reinfection, 55 to 20 weeks before reinfection detection. The sorted cells went straight to TCR sequencing with no prior in vitro expansion.

The V gene is TRBV19, the J gene TRBJ1-2, with D possibly TRBD1 on 5 matching bases. Sequences were obtained from naive CD8+ T cells sorted from blood. The sequence was obtained from a man between 18 and 35 years old with hepatitis C virus infection. This chain's CDR3 is CASTPSTANYGYTF. Written as DNA, the CDR3 is TGTGCCAGTACCCCCTCGACAGCTAACTATGGCTACACCTTC.